This TCR beta chain was sequenced during a study of read filtering for tumor transcriptome and immune sequencing. Study details: R-ISS stage counts were eight or nine for I, about 17 for II, 6 or 7 for III. DNase treatment preceded whole-transcriptome library preparation.

This clonotype was counted only a few times. Its antigen is not known. The CDR3 is made up of 18 amino acids. The study's findings and limits: Single-read clonotypes: about 81.9% of IR-seq clonotypes (around 3.5% of reads), 74.6% of RNA-seq clonotypes (roughly 49% of reads). Sorted CD138-negative bone marrow cells were not purified T cells.

From approximately 400 ng of RNA, a library with molecular barcoded alpha/delta and beta/gamma adaptors was made. TCRdb called the reads again in MiXCR, with one record for every CDR3 protein. The profile shows 35,000 to 40,000 distinct CDR3 sequences, approximately 14% of them singletons. The source is a donor over 35 with multiple myeloma. Sequences were obtained from a population of CD138-negative cells sorted from bone marrow. The chain links TRBV21-1 to TRBJ1-3; no DNA check was done on the table's D call, TRBD1. TRBV21-1 is assigned pseudogene status. The CDR3 bases are TGTGCCAGCAGCAAAGAATGTGGACAGGGTTACTCTGGAAACACCATATATTTT. This codes for CASSKECGQGYSGNTIYF.